The clone carrying this T cell receptor beta chain has just a few counts. V gave up 5 bases and J gave up 3 bases; unmatched junction bases: 7. Germline V CDR1 and CDR2: KGHDR, SFDVKD. The CDR3 has 17 amino acids. The data stem from a study of blood T cell repertoires in COVID-19. Study-wide context: Sources were T cells, B-cell-depleted T cells, or PBMCs; the material itself was cDNA or gDNA.

The assay was immunoSEQ multiplex PCR, and TCRdb's table has in-frame clones only and misses some. The table lists some 250,000 clones, over 80% of them singletons. V and J are TRBV24-1 and TRBJ2-2; 11 bases agree with TRBD2. Sequencing input: PBMCs or T cells enriched from blood (not recorded which). The sequence came from a human donor in a cohort exposed to, infected with or recovered from COVID-19 (not recorded which). The donor label of this sample is uncertain. As DNA, the CDR3 is TGTGCCACCAGTGGTTATAGCGGGGGGGCGGACACCGGGGAGCTGTTTTTT. Protein product: CATSGYSGGADTGELFF.